The 3 T cell receptor beta chains below come from one sample, sequenced in a study of OX40 agonist ivuxolimab in advanced cancers. Library method: the immunoSEQ multiplex PCR assay. TCRdb holds this immuneACCESS table with in-frame rearrangements only. Some clones are missing; in checked studies, unresolved V genes explain under half, and the rest has no known cause. The sample table holds about 86,000 clones, of which 87% were seen once. The top ten clones comprise roughly 1.5% of the sample. This sample comprised CD4+ or CD8+ T cells sorted from blood, obtained in a trial of the OX40 agonist ivuxolimab. The receptor set was obtained from an adult with an advanced solid tumor such as melanoma, head and neck, liver or kidney cancer.

In this sample, this clone turned up once. This chain uses TRBV5-1 with TRBJ2-3; either TRBD1 or TRBD2 may supply D (5 bases each). The CDR3 sequence is 13 residues long. The germline CDR1 and CDR2 sequences are SGHRS and YFSETQ. The V end lost 7 bases, the J end lost 2 bases, and 11 bases lay between the germline ends. CDR3: CASGRQITDTQYF. The CDR3 nucleotides are TGCGCCAGCGGGAGACAGATCACAGATACGCAGTATTTT.

This chain uses TRBV28 with TRBJ2-1; D remains ambiguous. The length of the CDR3 is 13 residues. Trimming cost V 7 bases and J 7 bases, with 14 bases left between them. The germline CDR1 and CDR2 sequences are MDHEN and SYDVKM. CDR3 region: CASTRTSWNEQFF. CDR3 in DNA: TGTGCCAGCACGCGCACGTCGTGGAATGAGCAGTTCTTC. Based on the CDR3 plus reference TRBV28 and TRBJ2-1, the full variable domain is DVKVTQSSRYLVKRTGEKVFLECVQDMDHENMFWYRQDPGLGLRLIYFSYDVKMKEKGDIPEGYSVSREKKERFSLILESASTNQTSMYLCASTRTSWNEQFFGPGTRLTVL.

The chain employs TRBV7-3 and TRBJ2-6; D possibly matches TRBD1 or TRBD2 (6 bases each). The CDR3 sequence is 18 residues long. Germline V gene lookup returns CDR1 SGHTA and CDR2 FQGTGA. Trimming left V 1 base short and J 1 base short, with 14 bases between. The DNA for the CDR3 is TGTGCCAGCAGCTTAATGGCGGGACACCTTTCTGGGGCCAACGTCCTGACTTTC. Translating it yields CASSLMAGHLSGANVLTF.